The sequence of this T cell receptor (beta chain) was determined in a study of tumor-infiltrating lymphocytes in primary liver carcinoma (TCRdb year 2017). Regarding the research as a whole: Surgical resection was performed in China between late 2015 and early 2016 on about 5 patients with histopathologically diagnosed primary liver carcinoma. High reproducibility was observed for the technical replicate repertoires, with mean shared-clone rates approximately 0.9 and correlation coefficients above 0.95. A total of some 35 specimens from 5 patients underwent TCRbeta repertoire sequencing, comprising some 25 tumor regions, 5 adjacent noncancerous liver tissues and 5 peripheral blood samples. The five patients had tumors staged T1-T3 N0M0, with maximum diameters ranging from roughly 4 to 10 cm. The study combined TCRbeta repertoire sequencing, expression microarrays and whole-exome sequencing across five regions of each liver tumor, with adjacent normal tissue and blood. Hepatocellular carcinoma (four) or combined HCC and intrahepatic cholangiocarcinoma (one) was present in the five patients, who were three men and two women aged 30 to 69 years. Roughly 3.65 to 7.5 million productive TCRbeta reads were obtained per sample, and no significant difference in read depth was found between tissue types. Study-wide conclusions, independent of this receptor: Because only the TCR beta chain was sequenced and unpaired alpha chains were not captured, true repertoire diversity is likely underestimated. Because the samples were bulk and unsorted, CD4+ and CD8+ T cell repertoires could not be compared. The study included only four or five patients, and the authors note findings should be validated in a larger study. Consistent with antigen-driven expansion, pairs of tumor regions showed higher repertoire overlap (mean roughly 36%) than either tumor-adjacent pairs (about 17%) or tumor-blood pairs (roughly 14%). The top 250 clones made up a significantly larger repertoire fraction in tumors than in blood (p = 0.039).

On this clonotype: Its antigen specificity is not known. It is likely a read error, because the conserved phenylalanine at the end of the CDR3 is missing.

The germline V gene (reference sequence) supplies CDR1 MNHNY and CDR2 SVGAGI. The length of the CDR3 is 15 amino acids, counting both ends. Only the CDR3 DNA stays, 45 bases, in frame from base 1. Trimming at the junction amounts to 6 bases on V and 5 bases on J, and the germline ends lie 19 bases apart. Using a constant-region primer and ProtoScript II reverse transcriptase, TCRbeta-specific cDNA was reverse-transcribed from about 460 ng total RNA. Construction of the TCRbeta libraries relied on three nested rounds of multiplex PCR, following a slightly modified ARM-PCR procedure. Each of the first two PCR rounds ran for about 10 cycles using multiplex TRBV1-TRBV30 forward primers together with a Cbeta reverse primer. Sample barcodes and Illumina adapters were added in a final 25-cycle PCR using Deep VentR polymerase. Before sequencing, amplicons of 200-500 bp were purified from gel using a QIAquick gel extraction kit. An Illumina HiSeq 2500 was used to sequence the TCRbeta amplicons with 250-bp paired-end reads. The original pipeline was this. Trimmomatic v0.33 was used to quality-trim the reads, and FLASH v1.2.11 was used to merge paired reads so that full CDR3 sequences could be recovered. V, D and J germline segments were assigned to the rearranged TCRbeta sequences by MiGEC v1.2.1b. Clonotype statistics and Shannon-Wiener diversity indices were calculated with VDJtools v1.0.0. To cut down on sampling bias, every analysis after diversity analysis relied on just the 250 most abundant clonotypes from each sample. Using fastp at Q25 and MiXCR, TCRdb reprocessed the public reads and kept productive beta chains. When rows share a CDR3 protein, they turn into one entry using the most common DNA and genes. V and J calls and clone size were set by TCRdb, not the authors. The sample data list 320,000 or so distinct CDR3 sequences, and about 62% of these were observed just once. The top ten clones comprise roughly 8.6% of the sample.

TRIzol reagent was used to extract blood RNA from unsorted whole blood, while the DNeasy Blood & Tissue kit provided the germline DNA. At the time of sampling, the patients were treatment-naive and had chronic HBV infection. Before surgery, 3.5 to 4 milliliters of peripheral blood were drawn into K2EDTA tubes. The sequence derives from a man aged 40-55 years with primary liver carcinoma and hepatitis B virus infection. The sample was peripheral blood. Recombination joined TRBV6-6 with TRBJ1-2; TRBD1 might be the D gene, on 6 matching bases. This receptor carries the CDR3 CASSPSRGADYGYTY. The DNA is TGTGCCAGCAGCCCTTCCCGGGGGGCAGATTATGGCTACACCTAC.